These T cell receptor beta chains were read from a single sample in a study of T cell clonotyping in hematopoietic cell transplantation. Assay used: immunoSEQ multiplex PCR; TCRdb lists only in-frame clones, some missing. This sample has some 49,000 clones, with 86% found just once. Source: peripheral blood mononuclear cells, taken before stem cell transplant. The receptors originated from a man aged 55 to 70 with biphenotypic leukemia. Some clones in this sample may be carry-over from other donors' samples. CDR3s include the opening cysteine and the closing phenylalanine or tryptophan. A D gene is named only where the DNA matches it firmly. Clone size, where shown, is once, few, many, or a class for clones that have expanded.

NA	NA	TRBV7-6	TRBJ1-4	CASSLNRGNEKLFF	TGTGCCAGCAGCTTAAATCGTGGGAATGAAAAACTGTTTTTT
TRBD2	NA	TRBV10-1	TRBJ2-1	CAGGEGASGSHEQFF	TGCGCCGGAGGGGAAGGGGCTAGCGGGAGTCATGAGCAGTTCTTC
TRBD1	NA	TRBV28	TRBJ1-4	CASSSTGDTNEKLFF	TGTGCCAGCAGTTCAACAGGGGACACTAATGAAAAACTGTTTTTT
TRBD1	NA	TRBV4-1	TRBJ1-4	CASSQATGTYEKLFF	TGCGCCAGCAGCCAAGCGACAGGGACATATGAAAAACTGTTTTTT
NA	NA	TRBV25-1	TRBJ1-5	CASSPTGSNQPQHF	TGTGCCAGCAGCCCTACAGGGAGCAATCAGCCCCAGCATTTT
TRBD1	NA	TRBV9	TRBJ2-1	CASSGRGSQFF	TGTGCCAGCAGCGGCAGGGGGTCTCAGTTCTTC
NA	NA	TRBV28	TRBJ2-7	CASRSQDSLPTYEQYF	TGTGCCAGCAGGAGCCAGGACTCTCTCCCAACCTACGAGCAGTACTTC
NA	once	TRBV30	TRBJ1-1	CAWSDPLGENTEAFF	TGTGCCTGGAGTGACCCACTCGGGGAGAACACTGAAGCTTTCTTT
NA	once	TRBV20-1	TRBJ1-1	CSRPVGGIAFF	TGCAGCCGACCGGTAGGCGGCATAGCTTTCTTT
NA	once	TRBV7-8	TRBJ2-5	CASSPGLQETQYF	TGTGCCAGCAGCCCGGGACTCCAGGAGACCCAGTACTTC
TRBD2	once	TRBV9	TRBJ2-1	CASSDWTSGRHPPYNEQFF	TGTGCCAGCAGCGACTGGACTAGCGGGAGGCACCCCCCGTACAATGAGCAGTTCTTC
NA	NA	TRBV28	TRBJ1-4	CASSFGGLYEKLFF	TGTGCCAGCAGTTTTGGGGGGCTGTATGAAAAACTGTTTTTT
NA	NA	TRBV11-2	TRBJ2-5	CASSARPNRETQYF	TGTGCCAGCAGCGCACGGCCCAATCGAGAGACCCAGTACTTC
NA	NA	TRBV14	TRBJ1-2	CASSQLSMIGYTF	TGTGCCAGCAGCCAACTATCTATGATAGGCTACACCTTC
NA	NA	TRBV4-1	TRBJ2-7	CASSQRSDSYEQYF	TGCGCCAGCAGCCAAAGATCCGACTCCTACGAGCAGTACTTC
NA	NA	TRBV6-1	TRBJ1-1	CASSEATQLEAFF	TGTGCCAGCAGTGAAGCGACACAGCTTGAAGCTTTCTTT
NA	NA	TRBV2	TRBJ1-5	CASTQGVGFNQPQHF	TGTGCCAGCACCCAGGGAGTGGGGTTCAATCAGCCCCAGCATTTT
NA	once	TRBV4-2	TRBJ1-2	CASSPGVRGRDGYTF	TGTGCCAGCAGCCCAGGAGTCAGGGGTAGGGATGGCTACACCTTC
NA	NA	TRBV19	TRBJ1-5	CASSIGEPYQPQHF	TGTGCCAGTAGTATTGGAGAGCCTTATCAGCCCCAGCATTTT
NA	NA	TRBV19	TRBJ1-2	CASSIAAANYGYTF	TGTGCCAGTAGTATCGCAGCAGCTAACTATGGCTACACCTTC
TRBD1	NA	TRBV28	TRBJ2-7	CASSSRTGGDEQYF	TGTGCCAGCAGTTCAAGGACAGGGGGGGACGAGCAGTACTTC
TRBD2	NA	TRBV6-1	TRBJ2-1	CASSEMVSSGRADEQFF	TGTGCCAGCAGTGAAATGGTGAGTAGCGGGAGGGCCGATGAGCAGTTCTTC
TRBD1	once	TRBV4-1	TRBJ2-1	CASSQDKGTGVFDEQFF	TGCGCCAGCAGCCAAGATAAAGGGACAGGGGTTTTCGATGAGCAGTTCTTC
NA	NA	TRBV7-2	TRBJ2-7	CASSLHQQGYEQYF	TGTGCCAGCAGCTTACATCAACAGGGATACGAGCAGTACTTC
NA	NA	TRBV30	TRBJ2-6	CAWSVLTSGANVLTF	TGTGCCTGGAGTGTCCTCACCTCTGGGGCCAACGTCCTGACTTTC
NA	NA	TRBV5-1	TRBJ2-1	CASSFRGRPRGNEQFF	TGCGCCAGCAGCTTCCGCGGGAGACCCAGGGGGAATGAGCAGTTCTTC
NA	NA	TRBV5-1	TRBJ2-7	CASSLEVVGNSYEQYF	TGCGCCAGCAGCTTGGAAGTTGTCGGGAACTCCTACGAGCAGTACTTC
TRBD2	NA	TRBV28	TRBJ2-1	CASRASGLYEQFF	TGTGCCAGCCGGGCTAGCGGATTATACGAGCAGTTCTTC
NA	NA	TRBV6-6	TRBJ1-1	CASSYQGEMNTEAFF	TGTGCCAGCAGCTACCAAGGAGAAATGAACACTGAAGCTTTCTTT
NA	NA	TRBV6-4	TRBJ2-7	CASSGTPKSDITYEQYF	TGTGCCAGCAGTGGTACCCCAAAATCGGACATTACCTACGAGCAGTACTTC
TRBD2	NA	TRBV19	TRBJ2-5	CASSIGLAVFQETQYF	TGTGCCAGTAGTATCGGACTAGCGGTCTTCCAAGAGACCCAGTACTTC
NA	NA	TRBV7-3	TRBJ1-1	CASSLTRDTEAFF	TGTGCCAGCAGCTTAACTAGGGACACTGAAGCTTTCTTT
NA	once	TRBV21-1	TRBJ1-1	CASSKVGVEAFF	TGTGCCAGCAGCAAAGTGGGGGTTGAAGCTTTCTTT
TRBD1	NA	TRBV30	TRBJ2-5	CAWSAQGGETQYF	TGTGCCTGGAGCGCACAGGGGGGTGAGACCCAGTACTTC
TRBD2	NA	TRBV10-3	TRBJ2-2	CAISEGLSGTNTGELFF	TGTGCCATCAGTGAGGGGTTGAGCGGGACGAACACCGGGGAGCTGTTTTTT
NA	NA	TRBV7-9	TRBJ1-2	CASSPTTNYGYTF	TGTGCCAGCAGCCCCACAACTAACTATGGCTACACCTTC
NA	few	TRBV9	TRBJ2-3	CASSPHLSSTDTQYF	TGTGCCAGCAGCCCACACCTTTCTAGCACAGATACGCAGTATTTT
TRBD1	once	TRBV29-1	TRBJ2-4	CSAQPGQGVGNIQYF	TGCAGCGCCCAACCGGGACAGGGGGTCGGGAACATTCAGTACTTC
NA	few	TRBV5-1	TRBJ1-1	CASSGGGARVAFF	TGCGCCAGCAGCGGCGGGGGGGCGCGGGTTGCTTTCTTT
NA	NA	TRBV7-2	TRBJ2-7	CASSLAGGTYEQYF	TGTGCCAGCAGCTTAGCGGGCGGAACCTACGAGCAGTACTTC
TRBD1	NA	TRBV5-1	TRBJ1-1	CASSPSTGEATEAFF	TGCGCCAGCAGCCCTTCGACAGGGGAGGCGACTGAAGCTTTCTTT
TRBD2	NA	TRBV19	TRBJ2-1	CASSTSTSGRTQQFF	TGTGCCAGTAGTACCTCGACTAGCGGGAGGACACAGCAGTTCTTC
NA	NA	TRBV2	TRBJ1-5	CASSDRVGQPQHF	TGTGCCAGCAGTGACAGGGTGGGTCAGCCCCAGCATTTT
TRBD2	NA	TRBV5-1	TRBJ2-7	CASTSGTSGSTYEQYF	TGCGCCAGCACCTCGGGTACTAGCGGGAGTACCTACGAGCAGTACTTC
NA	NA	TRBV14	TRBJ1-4	CASSQKHGREKLFF	TGTGCCAGCAGCCAAAAACACGGACGGGAAAAACTGTTTTTT
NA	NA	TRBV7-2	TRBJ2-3	CASSPITDTQYF	TGTGCCAGCAGCCCTATCACAGATACGCAGTATTTT
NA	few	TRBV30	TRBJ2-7	CAWSADEGREQYF	TGTGCCTGGAGTGCTGACGAGGGACGCGAGCAGTACTTC
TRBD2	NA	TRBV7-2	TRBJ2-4	CASSWTSGGGRNIQYF	TGTGCCAGCAGCTGGACTAGCGGCGGAGGGAGGAACATTCAGTACTTC
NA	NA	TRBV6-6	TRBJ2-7	CASGDTGSSYEQYF	TGTGCCAGCGGAGACACAGGGAGCTCCTACGAGCAGTACTTC
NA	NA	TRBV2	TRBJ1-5	CASRRSRGSNQPQHF	TGTGCCAGCAGGCGCAGCAGGGGTAGCAATCAGCCCCAGCATTTT
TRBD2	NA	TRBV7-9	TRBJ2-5	CASRRGGLADGETQYF	TGTGCCAGCCGTAGGGGAGGACTAGCGGATGGAGAGACCCAGTACTTC